The rows below give T cell receptor beta chains drawn from one sample of a study of cytomegalovirus exposure and HLA in healthy donors. The repertoire was sequenced with immunoSEQ multiplex PCR; TCRdb's copy has only in-frame clones and lacks some. The repertoire consists of about 66,000 clones, with approximately 97% occurring once and the leading ten covering 1.5% to 2%. The sequenced sample consisted of PBMCs. All receptors come from a woman aged 18-30 years in good health and CMV-seropositive. Both conserved end residues are part of each CDR3. Each record gives: J gene, clone size, V gene, D gene, CDR3 protein, CDR3 DNA. A D gene is named only where the DNA matches it firmly. Rows give clone size only sometimes, using once, few, many, or a class for an expanded clone.

>TRBJ1-4|.|TRBV15|.
CATSRSGATNEKLFF
TGTGCCACCAGCAGATCAGGCGCAACTAATGAAAAACTGTTTTTT
>TRBJ1-1|.|TRBV6-5|.
CASVRGTEAFF
TGTGCCAGCGTAAGGGGGACTGAAGCTTTCTTT
>TRBJ2-7|.|TRBV27|TRBD1
CASSPPGTGGYEQYF
TGTGCCAGCAGTCCTCCCGGGACAGGGGGCTACGAGCAGTACTTC
>TRBJ2-3|.|TRBV11-2|TRBD2
CASSWPGLAGGTDTQYF
TGTGCCAGCAGCTGGCCGGGACTAGCGGGAGGGACAGATACGCAGTATTTT
>TRBJ2-7|.|TRBV28|.
CASRQGTHSYEQYF
TGTGCCAGCAGACAGGGCACTCACTCCTACGAGCAGTACTTC
>TRBJ2-1|.|TRBV27|.
CASSALAGYVYNEQFF
TGTGCCAGCTCCGCCCTCGCGGGATACGTCTACAATGAGCAGTTCTTC
>TRBJ1-2|once|TRBV13|.
CASSINRAGYTF
TGTGCCAGCAGCATAAACAGGGCCGGCTACACCTTC
>TRBJ1-4|.|TRBV11-2|TRBD1
CASSSTGGAFDEKLFF
TGTGCCAGCAGCTCGACAGGGGGCGCTTTCGATGAAAAACTGTTTTTT
>TRBJ1-1|.|TRBV28|.
CASSPPHRVGAEAFF
TGTGCCAGCAGTCCACCCCACAGGGTTGGCGCTGAAGCTTTCTTT
>TRBJ1-5|once|TRBV19|.
CASSINSLPNQPQHF
TGTGCCAGTAGTATTAATAGTCTCCCTAATCAGCCCCAGCATTTT
>TRBJ2-1|.|TRBV2|TRBD2
CASTAGVAYNEQFF
TGTGCCAGCACAGCGGGAGTTGCCTACAATGAGCAGTTCTTC
>TRBJ2-7|.|TRBV11-2|.
CASSLSVRDEQYF
TGTGCCAGCAGCTTAAGCGTACGGGACGAGCAGTACTTC
>TRBJ2-1|.|TRBV27|TRBD1
CASRQRQGFYNEQFF
TGTGCCAGCAGACAAAGACAGGGGTTCTACAATGAGCAGTTCTTC
>TRBJ2-3|.|TRBV18|TRBD2
CASSRSGLAGGPDTQYF
TGTGCCAGCTCACGTTCGGGACTAGCGGGAGGGCCTGATACGCAGTATTTT
>TRBJ2-7|once|TRBV5-1|.
CASSSGTPSYEQYF
TGCGCCAGCAGCAGCGGGACACCCTCCTACGAGCAGTACTTC
>TRBJ1-1|.|TRBV27|.
CASSLSSRENTEAFF
TGTGCCAGCAGTTTATCGTCCAGGGAGAACACTGAAGCTTTCTTT
>TRBJ1-5|.|TRBV28|TRBD1
CASPPPGQGPNQPQHF
TGTGCCAGCCCACCCCCCGGACAGGGCCCCAATCAGCCCCAGCATTTT
>TRBJ1-2|.|TRBV28|.
CASSLAESRVGSGYTF
TGTGCCAGCAGTTTAGCCGAGTCTCGGGTTGGTAGCGGCTACACCTTC
>TRBJ1-4|once|TRBV10-3|.
CAISVEVNEKLFF
TGTGCCATCAGTGTAGAAGTAAATGAAAAACTGTTTTTT
>TRBJ2-3|once|TRBV10-3|TRBD2
CAISGTRGTGDTQYF
TGTGCCATTTCCGGGACTAGAGGGACCGGAGATACGCAGTATTTT
>TRBJ2-3|.|TRBV7-3|TRBD2
CASSSTGGNTDTQYF
TGTGCCAGCAGCTCCACCGGGGGGAACACAGATACGCAGTATTTT
>TRBJ2-1|.|TRBV15|TRBD2
CATSRSLERDDEQFF
TGTGCCACCAGCAGATCCCTGGAGCGGGACGATGAGCAGTTCTTC
>TRBJ2-2|.|TRBV5-1|.
CASSVTGTGELFF
TGCGCCAGCAGCGTTACGGGTACCGGGGAGCTGTTTTTT
>TRBJ2-5|.|TRBV21-1|.
CASTPRWGGCGGRFPTRLQETQYF
TGTGCCAGCACCCCGAGATGGGGAGGGTGTGGGGGCCGATTTCCCACCCGATTACAAGAGACCCAGTACTTC
>TRBJ1-2|.|TRBV5-1|TRBD1
CASSLGQGAGGYTF
TGCGCCAGCAGCCTGGGACAGGGGGCGGGTGGCTACACCTTC
>TRBJ1-4|.|TRBV6-6|TRBD1
CASSYVGTGHEKLFF
TGTGCCAGCAGTTACGTCGGGACAGGGCACGAAAAACTGTTTTTT
>TRBJ1-1|.|TRBV11-2|.
CASSGDRNTEAFF
TGTGCCAGCAGCGGAGACAGGAACACTGAAGCTTTCTTT
>TRBJ1-4|.|TRBV4-2|.
CASSQVKGDLLFF
TGTGCCAGCAGCCAAGTAAAGGGAGATCTACTGTTTTTT
>TRBJ2-6|few|TRBV7-8|.
CASSLGRGASGANVLTF
TGTGCCAGCAGCTTAGGCAGGGGTGCGTCTGGGGCCAACGTCCTGACTTTC
>TRBJ2-1|.|TRBV4-1|.
CASSPTGFNEQFF
TGCGCCAGCAGCCCCACAGGTTTCAATGAGCAGTTCTTC
>TRBJ2-7|.|TRBV27|TRBD2
CASNIAGGAFVEQYF
TGTGCCAGCAACATCGCGGGGGGCGCTTTCGTCGAGCAGTACTTC
>TRBJ2-3|.|TRBV28|.
CASSVGQLTDTQYF
TGTGCCAGCAGTGTAGGACAGCTGACAGATACGCAGTATTTT
>TRBJ2-4|.|TRBV5-4|.
CASSFKGQILAKNIQYF
TGTGCCAGCAGTTTTAAAGGACAGATTCTAGCCAAAAACATTCAGTACTTC
>TRBJ2-6|.|TRBV4-1|TRBD2
CASSQESGYAGGTGANVLTF
TGCGCCAGCAGCCAAGAATCGGGCTACGCGGGAGGCACTGGGGCCAACGTCCTGACTTTC
>TRBJ2-2|.|TRBV28|.
CALLGDTGELFF
TGTGCCTTGCTGGGAGATACCGGGGAGCTGTTTTTT
>TRBJ2-1|.|TRBV6-5|TRBD2
CASRAGAGNEQFF
TGTGCCAGCCGAGCGGGAGCAGGCAATGAGCAGTTCTTC
>TRBJ1-1|once|TRBV5-1|.
CASSLAGGNAEAFF
TGCGCCAGCAGCTTGGCCGGGGGTAACGCTGAAGCTTTCTTT
>TRBJ2-7|.|TRBV28|.
CASGLEDRDVYEQYF
TGTGCCAGCGGCTTGGAGGACCGGGATGTCTACGAGCAGTACTTC
>TRBJ1-2|once|TRBV5-4|.
CASSSDSYFYGYTF
TGTGCCAGCAGTTCAGACAGTTACTTCTATGGCTACACCTTC
>TRBJ2-7|few|TRBV6-1|TRBD2
CASSWTSGSTYEQYF
TGTGCCAGCAGTTGGACTAGCGGGAGTACTTACGAGCAGTACTTC
>TRBJ2-7|.|TRBV5-1|TRBD1
CASSWDRENEQYF
TGCGCCAGCAGCTGGGACAGGGAAAACGAGCAGTACTTC
>TRBJ2-5|.|TRBV27|TRBD1
CASSFPYVRDRGRASTPETQYF
TGTGCCAGCAGTTTCCCATACGTACGCGACAGGGGGCGCGCATCTACCCCAGAGACCCAGTACTTC
>TRBJ2-7|.|TRBV19|TRBD1
CASTLGGTGAYEQYF
TGTGCCAGTACCCTAGGGGGGACAGGGGCCTACGAGCAGTACTTC
>TRBJ1-5|.|TRBV29-1|TRBD1
CSVGSGGGNQPQHF
TGCAGCGTTGGGTCAGGGGGCGGCAATCAGCCCCAGCATTTT
>TRBJ1-5|.|TRBV7-9|TRBD1
CASSIGDSHSNQPQHF
TGTGCCAGCAGCATCGGGGACAGCCATAGCAATCAGCCCCAGCATTTT
>TRBJ1-3|.|TRBV5-6|.
CASSSDLSSGNTIYF
TGTGCCAGCAGCAGCGACCTGAGCTCTGGAAACACCATATATTTT
>TRBJ2-1|.|TRBV7-3|.
CASSATIPHLSGADGGEQFF
TGTGCCAGCAGCGCCACCATACCCCATCTTAGCGGTGCTGACGGCGGGGAGCAGTTCTTC
>TRBJ2-1|.|TRBV27|TRBD2
CASRAGGPLDEQFF
TGTGCCAGCAGGGCGGGAGGGCCATTGGATGAGCAGTTCTTC
>TRBJ1-2|.|TRBV28|TRBD1
CASRDRGNGYTF
TGTGCCAGCAGGGACAGGGGGAATGGCTACACCTTC
>TRBJ2-1|.|TRBV2|TRBD1
CASSGPTGTGPYNEQFF
TGTGCCAGCAGCGGCCCCACCGGGACAGGGCCTTACAATGAGCAGTTCTTC
>TRBJ2-3|.|TRBV9|.
CASSVSGVTDTQYF
TGTGCCAGCAGCGTAAGCGGAGTCACAGATACGCAGTATTTT